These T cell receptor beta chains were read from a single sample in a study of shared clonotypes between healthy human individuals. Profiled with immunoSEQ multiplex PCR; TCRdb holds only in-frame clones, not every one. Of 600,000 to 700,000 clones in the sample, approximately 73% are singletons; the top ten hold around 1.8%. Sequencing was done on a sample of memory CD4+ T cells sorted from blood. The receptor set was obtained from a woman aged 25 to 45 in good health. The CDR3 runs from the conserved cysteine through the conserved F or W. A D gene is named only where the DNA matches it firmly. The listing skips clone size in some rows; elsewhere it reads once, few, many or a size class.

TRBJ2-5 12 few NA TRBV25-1 CASGRGQETQYF TGTGCCAGCGGCAGGGGACAAGAGACCCAGTACTTC
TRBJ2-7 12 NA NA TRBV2 CASSGTTYEQYF TGTGCCAGCAGTGGGACTACCTACGAGCAGTACTTC
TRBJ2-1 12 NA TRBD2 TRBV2 CASREIAGSWFF TGTGCCAGCAGGGAAATAGCGGGGAGCTGGTTCTTC
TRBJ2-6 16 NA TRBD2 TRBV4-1 CASSLGTTSGANVLTF TGCGCCAGCAGCCTCGGGACTACATCTGGGGCCAACGTCCTGACTTTC
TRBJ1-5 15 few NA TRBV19 CASSMSGGRVQPQHF TGTGCCAGTAGTATGTCTGGGGGCCGTGTTCAGCCCCAGCATTTT
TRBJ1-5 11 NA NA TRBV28 CASSSPPYQHF TGTGCCAGCAGTTCCCCACCTTACCAGCATTTT
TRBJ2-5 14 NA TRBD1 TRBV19 CASGTTGGAKTQYF TGTGCCAGTGGTACAACAGGGGGCGCAAAGACCCAGTACTTC
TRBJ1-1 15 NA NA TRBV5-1 CASSLVSDLNTEAFF TGCGCCAGCAGCTTGGTGTCAGACTTGAACACTGAAGCTTTCTTT
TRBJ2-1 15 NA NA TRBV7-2 CASSFSVLTSGEQFF TGTGCCAGCAGCTTCTCGGTTCTGACCTCCGGGGAGCAGTTCTTC
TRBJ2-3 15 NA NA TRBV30 CAYRDAAEWADTQYF TGTGCCTACCGCGACGCGGCCGAATGGGCAGATACGCAGTATTTT
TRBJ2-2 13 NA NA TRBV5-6 CASSLVAPGELFF TGTGCCAGCAGCTTAGTGGCACCCGGGGAGCTGTTTTTT
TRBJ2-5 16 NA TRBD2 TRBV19 CASSSLLAGLQETQYF TGTGCCAGTAGTTCCCTACTAGCGGGACTACAAGAGACCCAGTACTTC
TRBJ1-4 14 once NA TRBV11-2 CASSLEGSDGKLFF TGTGCCAGCAGCTTAGAAGGCTCGGACGGAAAACTGTTTTTT
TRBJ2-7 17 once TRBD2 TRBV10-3 CAISESRGGRGSYEQYF TGTGCCATCAGTGAGTCGAGGGGCGGGAGGGGCTCCTACGAGCAGTACTTC
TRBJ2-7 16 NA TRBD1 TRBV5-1 CASSLAEDRGAYEQYF TGCGCCAGCAGCTTGGCCGAGGACAGGGGGGCCTACGAGCAGTACTTC
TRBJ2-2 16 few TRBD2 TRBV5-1 CASREGASGTSGELFF TGCGCCAGCAGGGAAGGGGCTAGCGGGACGAGCGGGGAGCTGTTTTTT
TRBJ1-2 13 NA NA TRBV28 CASSFRILYGYTF TGTGCCAGCAGTTTCAGGATACTCTATGGCTACACCTTC
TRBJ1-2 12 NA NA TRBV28 CASSFADYGYTF TGTGCCAGCAGTTTTGCCGACTATGGCTACACCTTC
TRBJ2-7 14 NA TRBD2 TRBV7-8 CASWPGGTPREQYF TGTGCCAGTTGGCCGGGAGGTACTCCCCGCGAGCAGTACTTC
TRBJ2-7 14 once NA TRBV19 CASRFTSQSYEQYF TGTGCCAGTAGGTTTACTTCGCAATCCTACGAGCAGTACTTC
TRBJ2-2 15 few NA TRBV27 CASSVFTGYTGELFF TGTGCCAGCAGCGTTTTTACAGGCTACACCGGGGAGCTGTTTTTT
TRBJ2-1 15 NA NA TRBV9 CASSFIRAGTNEQFF TGTGCCAGCAGCTTCATCAGGGCAGGTACCAATGAGCAGTTCTTC
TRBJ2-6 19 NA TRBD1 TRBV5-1 CASRRSTGDNYSGANVLTF TGCGCCTCAAGGAGGAGTACAGGGGATAACTACTCTGGGGCCAACGTCCTGACTTTC
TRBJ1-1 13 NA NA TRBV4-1 CASSQVQNTEAFF TGCGCCAGCAGCCAAGTCCAGAACACTGAAGCTTTCTTT
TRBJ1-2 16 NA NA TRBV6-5 CASSFVRQLHRGGYTF TGTGCCAGCAGTTTTGTTCGCCAGCTACATAGGGGTGGCTACACCTTC
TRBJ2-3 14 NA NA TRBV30 CAWSVGHTSDTQYF TGTGCCTGGAGTGTCGGGCACACATCAGATACGCAGTATTTT
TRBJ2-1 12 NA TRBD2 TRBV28 CASNLAGRLQFF TGTGCCAGCAACTTAGCGGGACGGTTGCAGTTCTTC
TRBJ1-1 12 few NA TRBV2 CASTQGVPEAFF TGTGCCAGCACCCAGGGTGTACCTGAAGCTTTCTTT
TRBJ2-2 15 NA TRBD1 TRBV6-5 CASRGRTGMTGELFF TGTGCCAGCAGGGGCAGGACAGGGATGACCGGGGAGCTGTTTTTT
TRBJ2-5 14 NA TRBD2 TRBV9 CASSVEPSGKSQYF TGTGCCAGCAGCGTAGAGCCTAGCGGGAAGTCCCAGTACTTC
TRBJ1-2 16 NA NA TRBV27 CASSENLGGSDYGYTF TGTGCCAGCAGCGAAAACCTGGGGGGATCGGATTATGGCTACACCTTC
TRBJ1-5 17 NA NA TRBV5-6 CASSALRGEAYRQPQHF TGTGCCAGCAGCGCACTCCGGGGGGAGGCGTATCGACAGCCCCAGCATTTT
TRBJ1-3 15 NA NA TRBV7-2 CASSLSRRPGNTIYF TGTGCCAGCAGCTTATCCCGGCGGCCTGGAAACACCATATATTTT
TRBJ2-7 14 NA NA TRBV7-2 CASSLVFGPYEQYF TGTGCCAGCAGCTTAGTTTTTGGTCCCTACGAGCAGTACTTC
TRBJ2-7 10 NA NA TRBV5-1 CASKRHEQYF TGCGCCAGCAAGAGGCACGAGCAGTACTTC
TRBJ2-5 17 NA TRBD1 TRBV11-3 CASSLGHGTGGEETQYF TGTGCCAGCAGCTTAGGCCACGGGACAGGCGGTGAAGAGACCCAGTACTTC